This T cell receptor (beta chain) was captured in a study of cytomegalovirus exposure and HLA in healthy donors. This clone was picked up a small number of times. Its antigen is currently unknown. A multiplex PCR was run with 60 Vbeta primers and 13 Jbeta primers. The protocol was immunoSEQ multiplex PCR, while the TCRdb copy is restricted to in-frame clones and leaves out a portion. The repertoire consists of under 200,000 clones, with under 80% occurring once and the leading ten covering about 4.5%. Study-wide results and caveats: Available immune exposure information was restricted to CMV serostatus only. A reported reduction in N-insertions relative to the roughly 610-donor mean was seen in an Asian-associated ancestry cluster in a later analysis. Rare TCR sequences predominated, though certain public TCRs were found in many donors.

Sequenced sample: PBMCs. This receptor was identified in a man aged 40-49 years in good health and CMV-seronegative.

This CDR3 reads CASSPDRDSPLHF. CDR3 nucleotide sequence: TGTGCCAGCAGCCCCGACAGGGATTCACCCCTCCACTTT. This chain uses TRBV7-2 with TRBJ1-6; TRBD1 matches at 7 bases. The germline V gene has CDR1 SGHTA and CDR2 FQGNSA. The V gene end was trimmed by 5 bases and the J gene end by 8 bases; junction bases not matched to a gene: 3. The CDR3 length is 13 residues.